A single sample gave rise to the 10 T cell receptor beta chains below, sequenced in a study of CD8 T cells in Susac syndrome. RNA amounts of roughly 0.45 to 1 ug underwent reverse transcription with random hexamers. In TCRdb, the immunoSEQ multiplex PCR reads were re-called with MiXCR into one record per CDR3 protein. The repertoire holds over 100,000 distinct CDR3 sequences, with around 93% as singletons. The sequencing input was CD8+ T cells from PBMCs. The receptors here all came from a human donor in good health.

The chain uses TRBV6-2 or TRBV6-3 and TRBJ1-1; D is ambiguous. Germline lookup yields CDR1 MNHEY and CDR2 SVGEGT. Trimming removed 2 bases from V and 4 bases from J, with 11 bases in between. The CDR3 covers 14 residues. CDR3 protein: CASSYGGFFTEAFF. For the CDR3, the DNA is TGTGCCAGCAGTTACGGTGGGTTTTTCACTGAAGCTTTCTTT.

CDR3 nucleotide sequence: TGTGCCAGCAGCTTGGACGGGAGGCAGTTAAATCAGCCCCAGCATTTT. Amino acid sequence: CASSLDGRQLNQPQHF. V is TRBV5-6 and J is TRBJ1-5; D uncertain. Germline V gene data show CDR1 as SGHDT and CDR2 as YYEEEE. V was trimmed by 0 bases and J by 4 bases, leaving 14 bases between them. CDR3 size: 16 residues. The full variable domain, rest sourced from reference TRBV5-6 and TRBJ1-5, is DAGVTQSPTHLIKTRGQQVTLRCSPKSGHDTVSWYQQALGQGPQFIFQYYEEEERQRGNFPDRFSGHQFPNYSSELNVNALLLGDSALYLCASSLDGRQLNQPQHFGDGTRLSIL.

The rearrangement uses TRBV21-1 and TRBJ2-5. TRBV21-1 is an annotated pseudogene. This CDR3 has 14 amino acids. DNA of the CDR3: TGTGCCACGGCAGTTGTACGCGGCGAAGAGACCCAGTACTTC. This codes for CATAVVRGEETQYF.

The chain recombines TRBV5-4 with TRBJ2-1; 11 bases fit TRBD2. CDR1 and CDR2 from the germline V gene are SGHNT and YYREEE (reference sequence). There are 15 residues in the CDR3. The trim removed 0 bases at V and 7 bases at J, leaving 3 bases unmatched. The CDR3: CASSLAGLAENEQFF. CDR3 DNA sequence: TGTGCCAGCAGCTTGGCGGGACTAGCGGAGAATGAGCAGTTCTTC.

The CDR3 DNA reads TGCGCCAGCAGCTCCCCGTTGGACAGGGCTACCTACGAGCAGTACTTC. Amino acids: CASSSPLDRATYEQYF. The V call is TRBV5-1, the J call TRBJ2-7; 8 nucleotides line up with TRBD1. This CDR3 has 16 residues. Losses at the gene ends were 3 bases for V and 2 bases for J; bases not matched to a gene: 10. The germline gives CDR1 SGHRS, CDR2 YFSETQ.

This chain connects TRBV2 to TRBJ1-2; D unclear. Deletions cut 3 bases from V and 0 bases from J, with 5 bases between. The CDR3 runs to 13 residues. CDR1 is SNHLY, CDR2 FYNNEI, per germline. CDR3 DNA sequence: TGTGCCAGCAGTGACGGAACTAACTATGGCTACACCTTC. The encoded protein is CASSDGTNYGYTF.

The chain joins TRBV3-1 to TRBJ2-1, with unresolved D. Germline loops: CDR1 LGHDT, CDR2 YNNKEL (reference sequence). V was pared by 0 bases and J by 9 bases, with 24 bases between. CDR3 size: 18 residues. The CDR3 is CASSQDYNLRFPWGEQFF. The CDR3, as DNA: TGTGCCAGCAGCCAAGATTACAACCTTAGGTTCCCCTGGGGTGAGCAGTTCTTC.

The chain is built from TRBV29-1 and TRBJ2-7; tentatively, D is TRBD1 or TRBD2 (5 bases each). Deletions cut 3 bases from V and 5 bases from J, with 14 bases between. CDR1 and CDR2 from the germline V gene are SQVTM and ANQGSEA. The CDR3 runs 13 residues. The DNA for the CDR3 is TGCAGCGTTGATCCCGGGGCCAGTGACGAGCAGTACTTC. Encoded protein: CSVDPGASDEQYF.

The chain employs TRBV3-1 and TRBJ1-2; weak D call: TRBD1 (6 bases). CDR3 length equals 15 residues. V was pared by 0 bases and J by 8 bases, with 16 bases between. CDR1 and CDR2 (germline): LGHDT, YNNKEL (reference sequence). CDR3 protein: CASSQDTTGADGYTF. CDR3 in DNA: TGTGCCAGCAGCCAAGATACGACAGGAGCAGACGGCTACACCTTC.

The J gene is TRBJ2-3, the V gene TRBV7-9, with 10 bases matching TRBD2. V lost 2 bases, J lost 2 bases, and 7 bases stayed unmatched. CDR3 length equals 17 residues. The germline gives CDR1 SEHNR, CDR2 FQNEAQ (reference sequence). The CDR3 DNA reads as TGTGCCAGCAGCTTATCTCGGACTAGCGGCTACACAGATACGCAGTATTTT. It codes for CASSLSRTSGYTDTQYF.